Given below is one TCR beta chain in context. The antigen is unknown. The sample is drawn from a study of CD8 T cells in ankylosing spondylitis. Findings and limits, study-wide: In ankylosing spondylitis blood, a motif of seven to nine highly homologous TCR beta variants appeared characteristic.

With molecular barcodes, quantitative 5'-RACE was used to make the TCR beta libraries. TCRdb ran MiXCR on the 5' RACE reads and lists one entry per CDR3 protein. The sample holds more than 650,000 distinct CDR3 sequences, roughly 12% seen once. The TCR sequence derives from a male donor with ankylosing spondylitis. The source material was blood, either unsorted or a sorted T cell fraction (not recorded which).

CDR3: CASSQDWVGYGYTF. CDR3 coding DNA: TGTGCCAGCAGCCAAGACTGGGTGGGGTATGGCTACACCTTC. The V and J genes are TRBV3-1 and TRBJ1-2; D uncertain. CDR1 and CDR2 (germline): LGHDT, YNNKEL (reference sequence). The CDR3 is 14 amino acids. V dropped 0 bases and J dropped 5 bases, with 10 bases sitting between them. The whole variable domain, filled in from reference TRBV3-1 and TRBJ1-2, reads DTAVSQTPKYLVTQMGNDKSIKCEQNLGHDTMYWYKQDSKKFLKIMFSYNNKELIINETVPNRFSPKSPDKAHLNLHINSLELGDSAVYFCASSQDWVGYGYTFGSGTRLTVV.